This paragraph reports one T cell receptor beta chain. Trimming took 2 bases from V and 5 from J; bases not matched to a gene: 8. This CDR3 is 16 amino acids long. The germline gives CDR1 MNHNS, CDR2 SASEGT. The source of the sample is a study of blood T cell repertoires in COVID-19. As for the study in general: COVID-19 samples collected from the United States, Italy and Spain covered acute and convalescent phases. Nucleic acid was either cDNA or gDNA, and it came from T cells, B-cell-depleted T cells, or PBMCs.

In the source study's methods: Cell counts per sample came from amplifying reference gene primers. Data came from immunoSEQ multiplex PCR; TCRdb stores just in-frame clones and leaves some out. From that table come the V and J calls and clone size; the DNA was used to work out D and trimming. This table has 150,000 to 200,000 clones, about nine tenths appearing once. Seattle cases were enrolled at active infection and followed longitudinally. The receptor was derived from a man aged 25-45 years with COVID-19, enrolled during active disease. The rearrangement links TRBV6-1 to TRBJ2-3; 9 nucleotides match TRBD2. Input material: peripheral blood. CDR3 protein: CASSEIAGGDEDTQYF. CDR3 nucleotide sequence: TGTGCCAGCAGTGAAATTGCGGGGGGGGATGAAGATACGCAGTATTTT.